This record covers a single T cell receptor (beta chain). The CDR3 is made up of 14 amino acids. V lost 2 bases and J lost 6; bases outside the gene matches: 4. Germline V lookup: CDR1 MDHEN, CDR2 SYDVKM. Only in-frame clones appear in the TCRdb table, and some are missing; sequencing was by immunoSEQ multiplex PCR. The sample holds approximately 210,000 clones, less than 90% seen once. This sample is drawn from a study of blood T cell repertoires in COVID-19. V gene TRBV28 combines with J gene TRBJ2-7; 10 bases line up with TRBD1. This TCR derives from a man aged 35 to 55 with active or convalescent COVID-19. What was sequenced was peripheral blood. CDR3 loop: CASSLRTGGREQYF. The CDR3 nucleotides are TGTGCCAGCAGTTTACGGACAGGGGGTCGCGAGCAGTACTTC. The full variable domain, with the rest looked up from reference TRBV28 and TRBJ2-7, is DVKVTQSSRYLVKRTGEKVFLECVQDMDHENMFWYRQDPGLGLRLIYFSYDVKMKEKGDIPEGYSVSREKKERFSLILESASTNQTSMYLCASSLRTGGREQYFGPGTRLTVT.